This entry lists 3 T cell receptor beta chains sequenced from one sample in a study of blood T cell repertoires in COVID-19. Here immunoSEQ multiplex PCR was the method, and the copy in TCRdb shows in-frame clones only, minus some. The sample holds roughly 180,000 clones, over 80% seen once. Sequences were obtained from PBMCs or T cells enriched from blood (not recorded which). These receptors were taken from a woman aged 60-75 years who had recovered from COVID-19.

V is TRBV19 and J is TRBJ1-5; tentatively, D is TRBD1 (6 bases). The CDR3 is made up of 14 amino acids. Germline V gene data show CDR1 as LNHDA and CDR2 as SQIVND (reference sequence). V lost 5 bases to trimming and J lost 6 bases, with 14 bases between them. Here the CDR3 reads CASSLDSLTQPQHF. CDR3 nucleotide sequence: TGTGCCAGTAGTTTGGACAGTTTAACTCAGCCCCAGCATTTT.

There are a few counts of this clone. This sequence joins TRBV3-1 (or the pseudogene TRBV3-2) and TRBJ2-5, with TRBD2 matching 8 bases. The CDR3 loop spans 16 amino acids. The V gene's germline CDR1 is LGHDT and CDR2 YNNKEL (reference sequence). Trimming at V came to 1 base and at J to 2 bases, leaving 6 bases not matched to a gene. The CDR3 loop is CASSQGVAGRQETQYF. CDR3 DNA: TGTGCCAGCAGCCAAGGAGTAGCGGGACGTCAAGAGACCCAGTACTTC.

V gene TRBV27 combines with J gene TRBJ1-6; TRBD1 matches at 8 bases. The V gene's germline CDR1 is MNHEY and CDR2 SMNVEV (reference sequence). The CDR3 runs 18 residues. V was clipped by 5 bases and J by 13 bases; unmatched bases: 22. The DNA for the CDR3 is TGTGCCAGCAGTCCTTCCCGGGACAGGCTTTTGCTCGTTTCCCCCCTCCACTTT. It is translated as CASSPSRDRLLLVSPLHF.